Listed here are 12 T cell receptor delta chains from one sample, sequenced in a study of γδ T cells in repeated Plasmodium falciparum infection. TCRdb fed the multiplex PCR reads to CATT. The data contain around 57,000 delta-chain clones, around 1.7% of them seen just once; the ten biggest clones take up over 14%. Flow sorting of PBMC yielded separate Vgamma9/Vdelta2+ and Vdelta2-negative gammadelta T cell populations for bulk repertoire analysis. The sample consisted of gamma-delta T cells from blood. The source of these receptors is a pool of human donors (malaria-infected and uninfected, not separated).

On this clone: TCRdb assigns this DNA the protein of a much larger clone, which departs from its translation at residue 6; this likely reflects a read error, and the protein shown comes from translating the DNA. This chain connects TRDV1 to TRDJ1, with D possibly being TRDD2 (9 bases). Trimming pared 4 bases from V and 0 bases from J, leaving 30 bases between. Germline V lookup: CDR1 TSWWSYY, CDR2 QGS. CDR3 length: 21 amino acids. CDR3 in DNA: TGTGCTCTTGGGGCCACCTTCCTACATTCTTACTGGGGGTTTTACACCGATAAACTCATCTTT. It codes for CALGATFLHSYWGFYTDKLIF.

Concerning this clone itself: The TCRdb protein, from a much larger clone, departs from this DNA's translation at residue 16, likely by read error; the protein shown derives from the DNA. The chain carries TRDV1 and TRDJ1; 10 bases line up with TRDD3. TCRdb records no J gene; here it was assigned by comparing the DNA to germline. This CDR3 is built from 23 residues. Germline assignment: CDR1 TSWWSYY and CDR2 QGS. J lost 0 bases, V lost 0 bases, and 22 bases had no gene match. Here the CDR3 reads CALGELIPLYWGMPFSYTDKLIF. The CDR3 coding sequence is TGTGCTCTTGGGGAACTGATTCCTTTGTACTGGGGGATGCCTTTTAGTTACACCGATAAACTCATCTTT.

There are many counts of this clone. The protein held in TCRdb is that of a much larger clone and does not match this DNA's translation at residue 16, likely because of a read error; the protein shown is translated from the DNA. CDR3 residues: CALGSLPRGLTGGYALPPYTDKLIF. CDR3 nucleotides: TGTGCTCTTGGGAGCCTTCCGCGAGGCCTTACTGGGGGATACGCGCTTCCCCCGTACACCGATAAACTCATCTTT. This chain uses TRDV1 with TRDJ1, with 13 bases aligning to TRDD3. V lost 5 bases to trimming and J lost 0 bases; unmatched junction nucleotides: 30. The CDR3 runs 25 residues. Looked up from germline, CDR1 is TSWWSYY and CDR2 is QGS.

This clone ranks as medium-sized (0.01 to 0.1%). The chain employs TRDV2 and TRDJ1; 10 nucleotides agree with TRDD3. The V segment lost 3 bases and the J segment 2 bases; nucleotides outside the gene matches: 14. The CDR3 has 18 residues. Germline lookup yields CDR1 GEAIGNYY and CDR2 EKD. CDR3 residues: CACDHWGLGDVWTDKLIF. Written as DNA, the CDR3 is TGTGCCTGTGACCACTGGGGACTGGGGGATGTGTGGACCGATAAACTCATCTTT.

This clone was seen more than once but under ten times. TCRdb lists the protein of a much larger clone for this DNA, which differs at residue 9, so this is likely a read error; the protein given here is translated from the DNA itself. This chain connects TRDV1 to TRDJ1, with 9 bases fitting TRDD3. After removal of 1 base from V and 0 bases from J, the junction contained 18 bases not matched to a gene. There are 21 residues in the CDR3. CDR1 is TSWWSYY, CDR2 QGS, per germline. The CDR3 spells CALGEQSGCWGISSDTDKLIF. For the CDR3, the DNA is TGTGCTCTTGGGGAACAATCCGGGTGCTGGGGGATCTCCTCTGACACCGATAAACTCATCTTT.

In the case of this clone: The protein that TCRdb holds for this DNA derives from a much larger clone and differs from the translated DNA at residue 6, which likely indicates a read error; the protein shown here is translated from the DNA. V gene TRDV2 combines with J gene TRDJ3, with 7 bases fitting TRDD3. TCRdb offers no J gene call, so here the DNA was matched to germline to obtain one. Germline V gene sequence: CDR1 GEAIGNYY, CDR2 EKD. V lost 0 bases, J lost 0 bases, and 19 bases stayed unmatched. CDR3 length: 23 residues. The CDR3 loop is CACDTRGGGALVLSSWDTRQMFF. For the CDR3, the DNA is TGTGCCTGTGACACCAGAGGTGGGGGAGCCCTTGTCCTCAGCTCCTGGGACACCCGACAGATGTTTTTC.

This clone has a handful of counts. A read error likely explains this, since a far larger clone differs by one base. This CDR3 is also generated by other DNA sequences in the sample. The chain uses TRDV1 and TRDJ1; D not certain. The V gene's germline CDR1 is TSWWSYY and CDR2 QGS. The CDR3 totals 16 residues. CDR3 residues: CALGELRVREEDKLIF. Here the CDR3 DNA reads TGTGCTCTTGGGGAACTACGGGTCAGGGAAGAGGACAAACTCATCTTC.

The chain employs TRDV1 and TRDJ1; TRDD2 or TRDD3 may be the D gene (6 bases each). No J gene was available from TCRdb, and it was assigned here by a germline match of the DNA. V lost 4 bases, J lost 1 base, and 31 bases lay in between. This CDR3 spans 21 amino acids. Germline V gene sequence: CDR1 TSWWSYY, CDR2 QGS. The chain's CDR3 is CALGVSTCPPTGPRATDKLIF. In nucleotides, the CDR3 is TGTGCTCTTGGGGTCAGCACCTGTCCTCCTACTGGGCCTAGGGCCACCGATAAACTCATCTTT.

This clone was observed many times. The amino acid sequence in TCRdb belongs to a much larger clone and departs from this DNA's translation at residue 8, likely a sequencing read error; the sequence shown is translated from the DNA. The V and J genes are TRDV2 and TRDJ1; possible D gene TRDD3, 5 bases. CDR3 length: 16 amino acids. V was cut by 0 bases and J by 2 bases, with 15 bases left in between. Germline CDR1 and CDR2: GEAIGNYY and EKD. For the CDR3, the DNA is TGTGCCTGTGACACCGTGGGGTATCGCCAGACCGATAAACTCATCTTT. Protein product: CACDTVGYRQTDKLIF.

This clone has a handful of counts. The protein held in TCRdb is that of a much larger clone and does not match this DNA's translation at residue 8, likely because of a read error; the protein shown is translated from the DNA. The V and J genes are TRDV1 and TRDJ3; TRDD2 might be the D (6 bases). The J gene, missing from TCRdb, was assigned here through DNA to germline matching. The CDR3 sequence is 24 residues long. Trimming shortened V by 0 bases and J by 4 bases, and 31 bases separated the two germline ends. The V gene's germline CDR1 is TSWWSYY and CDR2 QGS. This chain's CDR3 is CALGELGFSRLLQPFLWDTRQMFF. CDR3 DNA: TGTGCTCTTGGGGAACTAGGTTTCTCCAGATTACTGCAACCTTTCCTATGGGACACCCGACAGATGTTTTTC.

This clone was counted ten times or more. The protein TCRdb lists belongs to a much larger clone and differs from this DNA's translation at residue 14, which points to a read error; the protein shown is made from the DNA. The chain couples TRDV1 to TRDJ1, with 9 bases matching TRDD3. The V segment lost 2 bases and the J segment 3 bases; nucleotides outside the gene matches: 22. In germline, CDR1 is TSWWSYY, CDR2 QGS. The CDR3 is 21 residues long. This chain's CDR3 is CALGEFPFLHLGDAIADKLIF. The CDR3 region has the DNA TGTGCTCTTGGGGAATTCCCGTTCCTCCATCTGGGGGATGCCATTGCCGATAAACTCATCTTT.

This clone has only a few counts. This likely stems from a read error, as it lies one base from a far larger clone. Other DNA sequences in the sample encode the same CDR3. The J gene is TRDJ1, the V gene TRDV1; 9 nucleotides align to TRDD2. The J gene is not listed in TCRdb, so it was assigned here from a DNA match to germline. The CDR3 spans 23 residues. Per the germline V gene, CDR1 is TSWWSYY and CDR2 is QGS. This CDR3 reads CAFHTSFLRVLGDQLGDTDKLIF. The CDR3 DNA follows: TGTGCCTTCCATACCTCCTTCCTACGGGTACTAGGGGACCAGCTGGGGGACACCGATAAACTCATCTTT.